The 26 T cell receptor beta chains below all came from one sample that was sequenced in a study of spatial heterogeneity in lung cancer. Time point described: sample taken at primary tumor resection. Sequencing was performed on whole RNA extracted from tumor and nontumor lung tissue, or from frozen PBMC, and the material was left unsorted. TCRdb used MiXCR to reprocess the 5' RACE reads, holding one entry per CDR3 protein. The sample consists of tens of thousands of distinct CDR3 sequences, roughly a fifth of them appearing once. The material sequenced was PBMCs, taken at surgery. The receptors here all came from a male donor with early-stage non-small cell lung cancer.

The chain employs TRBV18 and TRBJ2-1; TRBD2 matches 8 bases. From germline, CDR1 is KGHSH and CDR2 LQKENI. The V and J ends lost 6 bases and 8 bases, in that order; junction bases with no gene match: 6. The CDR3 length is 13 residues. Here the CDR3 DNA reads TGTGCCAGCTCCCCGGCGGGGGGCTATGAGCAGTTCTTC. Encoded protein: CASSPAGGYEQFF.

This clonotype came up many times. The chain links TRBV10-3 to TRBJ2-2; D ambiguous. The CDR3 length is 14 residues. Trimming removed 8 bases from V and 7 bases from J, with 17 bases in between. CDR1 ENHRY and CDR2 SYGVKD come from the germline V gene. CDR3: CAIQGARGSGELFF. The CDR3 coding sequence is TGTGCCATCCAAGGCGCGAGAGGAAGCGGGGAGCTGTTTTTT.

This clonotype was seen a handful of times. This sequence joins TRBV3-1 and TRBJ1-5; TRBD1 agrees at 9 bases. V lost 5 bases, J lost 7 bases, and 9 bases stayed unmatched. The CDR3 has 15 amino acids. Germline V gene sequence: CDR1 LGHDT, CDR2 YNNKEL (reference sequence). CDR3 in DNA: TGTGCCAGCAGCTCAGGACAGGGGATGGGGCAGCCCCAGCATTTT. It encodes CASSSGQGMGQPQHF.

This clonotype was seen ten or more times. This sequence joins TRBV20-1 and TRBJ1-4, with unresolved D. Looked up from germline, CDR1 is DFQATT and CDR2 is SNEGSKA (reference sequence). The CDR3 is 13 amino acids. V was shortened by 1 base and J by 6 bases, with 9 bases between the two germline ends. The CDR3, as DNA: TGCAGTGCTAGAGGGGCAAGGGATGAAAAACTGTTTTTT. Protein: CSARGARDEKLFF.

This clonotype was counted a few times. The CDR3 loop reads CSAHQGGGGSYEQYF. As DNA, the CDR3 is TGCAGTGCTCACCAGGGAGGAGGGGGATCCTACGAGCAGTACTTC. The chain links TRBV20-1 to TRBJ2-7; possibly TRBD1 or TRBD2 for D (6 bases each). Trimming shortened V by 5 bases and J by 1 base, and 18 bases separated the two germline ends. The CDR3 has 15 residues. Germline CDR1 and CDR2: DFQATT and SNEGSKA (reference sequence).

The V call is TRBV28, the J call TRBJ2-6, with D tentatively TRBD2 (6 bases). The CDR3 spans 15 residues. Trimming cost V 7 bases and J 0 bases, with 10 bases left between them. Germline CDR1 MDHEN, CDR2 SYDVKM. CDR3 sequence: CASIAGGSGANVLTF. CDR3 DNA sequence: TGTGCCAGCATCGCCGGGGGCTCTGGGGCCAACGTCCTGACTTTC.

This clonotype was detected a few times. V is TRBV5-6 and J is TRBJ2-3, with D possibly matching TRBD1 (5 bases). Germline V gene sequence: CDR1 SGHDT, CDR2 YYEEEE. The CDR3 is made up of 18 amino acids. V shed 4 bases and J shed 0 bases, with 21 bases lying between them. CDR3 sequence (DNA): TGTGCCAGCAGCGGACCCCTTCTTAGGGGCCCTAGCACAGATACGCAGTATTTT. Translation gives CASSGPLLRGPSTDTQYF.

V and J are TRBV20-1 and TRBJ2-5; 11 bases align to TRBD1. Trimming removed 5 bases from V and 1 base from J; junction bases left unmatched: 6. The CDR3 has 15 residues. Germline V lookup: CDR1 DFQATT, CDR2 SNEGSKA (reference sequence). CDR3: CSAQKGTGGQETQYF. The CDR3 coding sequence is TGCAGTGCTCAGAAAGGGACAGGGGGCCAAGAGACCCAGTACTTC.

The CDR3 sequence: CASSAGGGGTDTQYF. The DNA of the CDR3 is TGTGCCAGCAGTGCGGGGGGTGGTGGCACAGATACGCAGTATTTT. This chain uses TRBV6-1 with TRBJ2-3; 7 nucleotides line up with TRBD2. The CDR3 loop spans 15 amino acids. Germline CDR1 reads MNHNS; CDR2 reads SASEGT. Unmatched junction bases numbered 5, after V lost 4 bases and J lost 1 base.

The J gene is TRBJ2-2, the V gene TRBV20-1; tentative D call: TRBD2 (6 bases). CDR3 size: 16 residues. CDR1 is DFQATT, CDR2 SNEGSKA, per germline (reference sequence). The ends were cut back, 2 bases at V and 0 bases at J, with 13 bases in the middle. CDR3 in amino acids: CSARRTGTANTGELFF. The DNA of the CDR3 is TGCAGTGCTAGACGTACCGGGACTGCGAACACCGGGGAGCTGTTTTTT.

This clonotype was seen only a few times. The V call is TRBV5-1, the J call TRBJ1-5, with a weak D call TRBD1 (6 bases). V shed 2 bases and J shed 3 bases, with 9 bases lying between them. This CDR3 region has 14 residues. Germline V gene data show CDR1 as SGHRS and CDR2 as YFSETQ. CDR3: CASSFGQPNQPQHF. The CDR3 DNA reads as TGCGCCAGCAGCTTCGGACAGCCCAATCAGCCCCAGCATTTT.

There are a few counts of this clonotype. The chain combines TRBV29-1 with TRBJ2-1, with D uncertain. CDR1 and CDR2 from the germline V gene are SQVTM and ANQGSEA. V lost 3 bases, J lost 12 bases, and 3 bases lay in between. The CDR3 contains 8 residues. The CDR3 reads CSVDGQFF. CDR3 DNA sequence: TGCAGCGTTGACGGGCAGTTCTTC.

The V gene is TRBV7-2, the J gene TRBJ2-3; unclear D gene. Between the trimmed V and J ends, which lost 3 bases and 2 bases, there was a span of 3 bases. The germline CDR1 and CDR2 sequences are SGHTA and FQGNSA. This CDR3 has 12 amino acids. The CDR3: CASSFDTDTQYF. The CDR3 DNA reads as TGTGCCAGCAGCTTCGACACAGATACGCAGTATTTT.

Written as DNA, the CDR3 is TGTGCCAGCAGCTTAGATCCGACCGAGCAGTTCTTC. Translation: CASSLDPTEQFF. The rearrangement links TRBV11-2 to TRBJ2-1, with no clear D. From germline, CDR1 is SGHAT and CDR2 FQNNGV. Between the trimmed V and J ends, which lost 0 bases and 10 bases, there was a span of 7 bases. The CDR3 totals 12 residues.

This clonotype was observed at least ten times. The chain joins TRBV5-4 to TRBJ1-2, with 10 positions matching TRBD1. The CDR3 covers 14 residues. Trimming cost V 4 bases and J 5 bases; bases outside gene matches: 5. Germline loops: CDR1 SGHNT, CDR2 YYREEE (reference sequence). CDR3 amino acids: CASSGDRGFYGYTF. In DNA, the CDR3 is TGTGCCAGCAGCGGGGACAGGGGTTTTTATGGCTACACCTTC.

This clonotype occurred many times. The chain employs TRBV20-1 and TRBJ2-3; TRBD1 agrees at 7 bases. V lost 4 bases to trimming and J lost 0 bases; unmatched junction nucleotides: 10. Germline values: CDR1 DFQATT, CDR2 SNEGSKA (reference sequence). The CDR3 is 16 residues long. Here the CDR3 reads CSATRQGRTSTDTQYF. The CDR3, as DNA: TGCAGTGCTACGAGACAGGGAAGAACTAGCACAGATACGCAGTATTTT.

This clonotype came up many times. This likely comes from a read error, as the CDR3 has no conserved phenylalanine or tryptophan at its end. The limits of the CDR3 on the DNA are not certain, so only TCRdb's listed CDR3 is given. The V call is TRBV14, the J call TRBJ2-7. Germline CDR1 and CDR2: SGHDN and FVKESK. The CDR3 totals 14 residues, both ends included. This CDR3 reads CASSQVRTSLESSS.

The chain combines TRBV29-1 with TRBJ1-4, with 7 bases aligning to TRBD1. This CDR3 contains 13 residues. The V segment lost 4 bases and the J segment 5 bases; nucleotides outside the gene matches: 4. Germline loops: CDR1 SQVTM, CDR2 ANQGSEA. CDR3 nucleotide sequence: TGCAGCGTTGCCCGCAGGGGGAATGAAAAACTGTTTTTT. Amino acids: CSVARRGNEKLFF.

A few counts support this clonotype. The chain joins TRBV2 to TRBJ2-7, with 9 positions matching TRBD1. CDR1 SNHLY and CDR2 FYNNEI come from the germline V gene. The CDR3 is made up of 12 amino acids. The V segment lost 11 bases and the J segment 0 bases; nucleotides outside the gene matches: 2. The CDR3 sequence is CAGQGSSYEQYF. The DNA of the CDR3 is TGTGCCGGACAGGGGAGCTCCTACGAGCAGTACTTC.

CDR3 amino acids: CASSPRRGKTQYF. CDR3 coding DNA: TGTGCCAGCAGTCCGCGCCGAGGAAAGACCCAGTACTTC. The V and J genes are TRBV5-6 and TRBJ2-5; D not resolved. The germline gives CDR1 SGHDT, CDR2 YYEEEE. This CDR3 is built from 13 residues. Trimming took 5 bases from V and 6 from J, leaving 14 bases between them.

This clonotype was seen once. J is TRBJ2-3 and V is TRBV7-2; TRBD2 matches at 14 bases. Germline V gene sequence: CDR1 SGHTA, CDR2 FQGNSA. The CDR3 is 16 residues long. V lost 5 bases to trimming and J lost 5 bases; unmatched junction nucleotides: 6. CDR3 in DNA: TGTGCCAGCAGCATCGGGACTAGCGGGAGTAAAGATACGCAGTATTTT. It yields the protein CASSIGTSGSKDTQYF.

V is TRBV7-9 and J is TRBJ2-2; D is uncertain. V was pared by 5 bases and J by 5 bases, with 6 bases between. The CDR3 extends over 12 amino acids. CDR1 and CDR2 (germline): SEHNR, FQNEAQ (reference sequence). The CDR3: CASSVETGELFF. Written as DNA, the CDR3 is TGTGCCAGCAGCGTTGAGACCGGGGAGCTGTTTTTT.

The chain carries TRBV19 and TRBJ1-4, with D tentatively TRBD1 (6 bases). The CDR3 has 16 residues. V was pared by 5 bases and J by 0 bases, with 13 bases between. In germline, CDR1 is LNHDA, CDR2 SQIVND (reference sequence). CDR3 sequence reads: CASSDLRGATNEKLFF. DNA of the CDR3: TGTGCCAGTAGTGACCTCAGGGGAGCAACTAATGAAAAACTGTTTTTT.

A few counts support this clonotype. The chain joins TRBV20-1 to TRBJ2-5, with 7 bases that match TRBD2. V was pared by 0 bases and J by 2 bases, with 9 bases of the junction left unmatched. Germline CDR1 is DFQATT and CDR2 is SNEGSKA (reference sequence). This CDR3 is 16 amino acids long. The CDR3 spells CSARDRAGLGQETQYF. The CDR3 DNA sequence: TGCAGTGCTAGAGATCGAGCGGGACTCGGGCAAGAGACCCAGTACTTC.

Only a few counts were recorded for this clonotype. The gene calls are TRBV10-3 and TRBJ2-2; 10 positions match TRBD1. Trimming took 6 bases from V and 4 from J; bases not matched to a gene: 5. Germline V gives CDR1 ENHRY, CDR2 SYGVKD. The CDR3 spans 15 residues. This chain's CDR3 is CAIRAGTGATGELFF. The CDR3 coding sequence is TGTGCCATCAGGGCCGGGACAGGGGCCACCGGGGAGCTGTTTTTT.

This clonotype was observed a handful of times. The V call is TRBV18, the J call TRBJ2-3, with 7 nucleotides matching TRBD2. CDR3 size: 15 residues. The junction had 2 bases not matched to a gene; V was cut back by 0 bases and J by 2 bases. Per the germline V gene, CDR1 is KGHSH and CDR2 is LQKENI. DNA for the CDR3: TGTGCCAGCTCACCACCAGCGGGGTTCACAGATACGCAGTATTTT. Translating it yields CASSPPAGFTDTQYF.